The 8 T cell receptor beta chains given below trace back to one sample, sequenced in a study of cytomegalovirus exposure and HLA in healthy donors. In the PCR, 60 Vbeta and 13 Jbeta primers were used. Method: immunoSEQ multiplex PCR; TCRdb's copy keeps in-frame clones and lacks some. The sample has more than 100,000 clones; about 76% are singletons. The sample taken for sequencing was PBMCs. Source of these receptors: a woman aged 40-49 years in good health and CMV-seronegative.

The rearrangement joins TRBV6-1 to TRBJ1-4, with a weak D call TRBD1 (5 bases). V was trimmed by 6 bases and J by 0 bases, leaving 11 bases between them. The CDR3 is 15 amino acids. The germline V gene has CDR1 MNHNS and CDR2 SASEGT. CDR3 nucleotides: TGTGCCAGCAGCCTAACAGGAGCAACTAATGAAAAACTGTTTTTT. It specifies CASSLTGATNEKLFF.

The gene calls are TRBV7-9 and TRBJ1-2; D is possibly TRBD1 (5 bases). CDR3 size: 12 residues. V lost 1 base and J lost 5, with 5 bases in between. Per the germline V gene, CDR1 is SEHNR and CDR2 is FQNEAQ (reference sequence). In DNA, the CDR3 is TGTGCCAGCAGCTTAGAGGGGTATGGCTACACCTTC. Translated, it gives CASSLEGYGYTF.

This clone has just a few counts. The J gene is TRBJ1-2, the V gene TRBV9, with unresolved D. Trimming left V 0 bases short and J 0 bases short, with 9 bases between. The CDR3 spans 15 residues. Looked up from germline, CDR1 is SGDLS and CDR2 is YYNGEE. Here the CDR3 reads CASSVGLLTNYGYTF. The CDR3 DNA follows: TGTGCCAGCAGCGTAGGCTTACTTACTAACTATGGCTACACCTTC.

This clone was observed a single time. V is TRBV19 and J is TRBJ2-1, with 9 positions matching TRBD2. This CDR3 region has 15 residues. Germline V gives CDR1 LNHDA, CDR2 SQIVND (reference sequence). J was trimmed by 6 bases and V by 6 bases; bases with no gene match: 9. The CDR3 region is CASSHTSGSINEQFF. CDR3 DNA sequence: TGTGCCAGTAGCCATACTAGCGGGTCTATCAATGAGCAGTTCTTC.

V is TRBV7-9 and J is TRBJ1-3, with a possible D match to TRBD1 (5 bases). The CDR3 is 19 amino acids. With 0 bases removed from V and 0 bases from J, the gap between germline ends came to 18 bases. The V gene's germline CDR1 is SEHNR and CDR2 FQNEAQ (reference sequence). CDR3 coding DNA: TGTGCCAGCAGCTTAGCTGGGGCCCCCACCAGCCTCTCTGGAAACACCATATATTTT. Its protein product is CASSLAGAPTSLSGNTIYF.

The genes are TRBV27 and TRBJ2-7; 12 bases match TRBD1. The CDR3 has 15 residues. V shed 3 bases, J shed 6 bases, and the junction held 6 bases outside the gene matches. CDR1 is MNHEY and CDR2 is SMNVEV in the germline V gene (reference sequence). For the CDR3, the DNA is TGTGCCAGCAGTTTGATGGGGACAGGGGGCGGCGAGCAGTACTTC. As protein: CASSLMGTGGGEQYF.

This clone was counted between two and nine times. The chain employs TRBV7-8 and TRBJ1-2; the D gene is possibly TRBD1 (5 bases). The CDR3 is 14 residues long. The germline CDR1 and CDR2 sequences are SGHVS and FQNEAQ. The V end was cut by 2 bases, the J end by 1 base, with 8 bases between. In DNA, the CDR3 is TGTGCCAGCAGCTTATGGGGCAGTAACTATGGCTACACCTTC. It translates to CASSLWGSNYGYTF. The full variable domain, its missing parts supplied by reference TRBV7-8 and TRBJ1-2, is GAGVSQSPRYKVAKRGQDVALRCDPISGHVSLFWYQQALGQGPEFLTYFQNEAQLDKSGLPSDRFFAERPEGSVSTLKIQRTQQEDSAVYLCASSLWGSNYGYTFGSGTRLTVV.

This clone came up once. The chain couples TRBV30 to TRBJ2-7, with D tentatively TRBD1 (5 bases). Per germline, CDR1 GTSNPN and CDR2 SVGIG (reference sequence). Between the trimmed V and J ends, which lost 5 bases and 0 bases, there was a span of 14 bases. The CDR3 is 14 residues long. The CDR3 DNA reads TGTGCCTGGCTTGTGACAGCTACCTCCTACGAGCAGTACTTC. Encoded protein: CAWLVTATSYEQYF.